This T cell receptor beta chain was obtained from a study of beta chain features in type 1 diabetes. Study outcomes and limitations: Among all four CD4+ subsets, Type 1 diabetes patients had TCRB CDR3s that were moderately but significantly shorter. Sampled from patients, naive, central memory and Treg TCRB repertoires appeared more similar than those sampled from healthy donors.

As every portion of the isolated RNA was reverse transcribed, the sequencing read expressed TCRB transcripts. Some 3.6 million reads per sample were averaged for naive, central memory and regulatory samples. The table came from immunoSEQ multiplex PCR; TCRdb's copy has only in-frame clones and leaves some out. The data contain under 350,000 clones, around 24% of them singletons. Points on this clone: Its cognate antigen is unknown.

A sort by CD45RO/CCR7/CD25/CD127/CD95/CD27 yielded CD4+ naive, central memory, regulatory and stem cell-like memory cells. The junction had 12 bases not matched to a gene; V was cut back by 3 bases and J by 9 bases. This CDR3 has 16 amino acids. Looked up from germline, CDR1 is SGHRS and CDR2 is YFSETQ. The chain carries TRBV5-1 and TRBJ2-1, with 10 bases that match TRBD2. Sequenced material: naive CD4+ T cells from blood. The TCR sequence derives from a woman aged 30 to 39 with type 1 diabetes. CDR3 sequence (DNA): TGCGCCAGCAGCTCCCCCCTAGCGGGAGAATGGGGTGAGCAGTTCTTC. Amino acid sequence: CASSSPLAGEWGEQFF.